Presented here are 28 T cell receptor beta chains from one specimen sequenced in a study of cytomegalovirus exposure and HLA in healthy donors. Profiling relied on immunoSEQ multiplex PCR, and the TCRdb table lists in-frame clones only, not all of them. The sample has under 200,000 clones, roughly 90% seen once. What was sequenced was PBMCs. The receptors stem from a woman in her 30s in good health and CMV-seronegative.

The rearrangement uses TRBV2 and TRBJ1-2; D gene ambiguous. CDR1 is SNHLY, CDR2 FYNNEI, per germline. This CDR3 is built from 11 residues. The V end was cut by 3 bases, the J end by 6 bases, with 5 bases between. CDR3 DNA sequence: TGTGCCAGCAGTGAGGCGGATGGCTACACCTTC. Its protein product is CASSEADGYTF.

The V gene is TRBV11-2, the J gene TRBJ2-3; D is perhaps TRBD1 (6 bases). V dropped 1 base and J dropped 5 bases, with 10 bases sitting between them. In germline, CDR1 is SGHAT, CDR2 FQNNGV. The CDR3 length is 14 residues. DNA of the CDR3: TGTGCCAGCAGCTTAGGGACAGTCGGAGATACGCAGTATTTT. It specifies CASSLGTVGDTQYF.

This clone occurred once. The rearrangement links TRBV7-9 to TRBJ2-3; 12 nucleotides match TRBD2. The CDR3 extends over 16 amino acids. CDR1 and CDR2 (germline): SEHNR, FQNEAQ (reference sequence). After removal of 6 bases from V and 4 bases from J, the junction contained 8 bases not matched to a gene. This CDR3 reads CASRMTSGSNPDTQYF. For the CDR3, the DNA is TGTGCCAGCAGGATGACTAGCGGGAGTAACCCAGATACGCAGTATTTT.

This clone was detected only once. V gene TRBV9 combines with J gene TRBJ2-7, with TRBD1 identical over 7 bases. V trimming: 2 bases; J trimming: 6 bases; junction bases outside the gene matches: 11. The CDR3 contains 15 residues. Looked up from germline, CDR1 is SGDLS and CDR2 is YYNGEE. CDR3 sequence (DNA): TGTGCCAGCAGCGTGTCGACAGGGCCGGGCGGCGAGCAGTACTTC. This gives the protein CASSVSTGPGGEQYF.

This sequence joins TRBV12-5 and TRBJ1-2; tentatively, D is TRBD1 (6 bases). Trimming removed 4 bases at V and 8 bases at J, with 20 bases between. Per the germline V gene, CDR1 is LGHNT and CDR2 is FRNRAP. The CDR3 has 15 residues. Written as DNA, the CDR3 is TGTGCTAGTGGTTCATCAGGACAGCTAGCCGAGGGCTACACCTTC. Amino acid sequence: CASGSSGQLAEGYTF.

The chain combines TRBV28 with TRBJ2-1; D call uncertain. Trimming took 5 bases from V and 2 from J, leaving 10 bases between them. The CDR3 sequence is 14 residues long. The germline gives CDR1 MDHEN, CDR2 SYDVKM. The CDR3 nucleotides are TGTGCCAGCAGTCCTAGGGCGGCCTACAATGAGCAGTTCTTC. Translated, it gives CASSPRAAYNEQFF.

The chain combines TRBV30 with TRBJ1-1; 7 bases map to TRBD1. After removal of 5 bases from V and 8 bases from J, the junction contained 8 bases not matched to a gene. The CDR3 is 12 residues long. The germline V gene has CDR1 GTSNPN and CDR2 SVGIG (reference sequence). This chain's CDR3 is CAWRQTGLEAFF. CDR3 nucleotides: TGTGCCTGGCGCCAGACAGGGCTCGAAGCTTTCTTT.

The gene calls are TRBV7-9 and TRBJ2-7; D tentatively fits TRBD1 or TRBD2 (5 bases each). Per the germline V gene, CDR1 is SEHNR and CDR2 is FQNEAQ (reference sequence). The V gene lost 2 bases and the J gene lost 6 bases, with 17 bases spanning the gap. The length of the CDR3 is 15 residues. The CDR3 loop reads CASSLLGQGDGEQYF. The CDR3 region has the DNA TGTGCCAGCAGCTTACTCGGCCAGGGAGACGGCGAGCAGTACTTC.

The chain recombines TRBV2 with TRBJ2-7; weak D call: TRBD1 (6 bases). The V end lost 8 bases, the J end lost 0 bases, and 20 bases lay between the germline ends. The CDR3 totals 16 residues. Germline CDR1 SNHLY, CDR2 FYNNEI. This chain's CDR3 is CASFRDGQSTSYEQYF. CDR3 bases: TGTGCCAGCTTCAGGGACGGACAGTCCACCTCCTACGAGCAGTACTTC.

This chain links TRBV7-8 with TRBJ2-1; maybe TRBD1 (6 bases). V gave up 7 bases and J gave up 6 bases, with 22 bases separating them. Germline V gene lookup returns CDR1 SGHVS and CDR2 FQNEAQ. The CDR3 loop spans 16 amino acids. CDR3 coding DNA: TGTGCCAGCACCCTGGAATTCAGGGGCCGCCCCAATGAGCAGTTCTTC. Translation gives CASTLEFRGRPNEQFF.

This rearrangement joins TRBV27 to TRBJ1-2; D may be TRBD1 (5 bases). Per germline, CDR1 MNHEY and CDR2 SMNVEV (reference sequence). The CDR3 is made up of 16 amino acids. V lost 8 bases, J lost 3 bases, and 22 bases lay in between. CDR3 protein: CASPWGPGSCYYGYTF. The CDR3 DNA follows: TGTGCCAGCCCCTGGGGCCCAGGCTCGTGTTACTATGGCTACACCTTC.

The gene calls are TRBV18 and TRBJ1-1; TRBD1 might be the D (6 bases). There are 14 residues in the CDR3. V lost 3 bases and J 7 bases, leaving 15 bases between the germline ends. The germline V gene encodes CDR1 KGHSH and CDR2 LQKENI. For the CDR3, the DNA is TGTGCCAGCTCACCGGGGACAAAACGAGGTGAAGCTTTCTTT. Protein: CASSPGTKRGEAFF. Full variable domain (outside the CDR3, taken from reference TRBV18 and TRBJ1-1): NAGVMQNPRHLVRRRGQEARLRCSPMKGHSHVYWYRQLPEEGLKFMVYLQKENIIDESGMPKERFSAEFPKEGPSILRIQQVVRGDSAAYFCASSPGTKRGEAFFGQGTRLTVV.

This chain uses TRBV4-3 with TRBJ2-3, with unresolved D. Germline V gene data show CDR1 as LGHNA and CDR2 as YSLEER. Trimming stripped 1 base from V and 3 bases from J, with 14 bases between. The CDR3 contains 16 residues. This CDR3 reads CASSQGPGSRTDTQYF. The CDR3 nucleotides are TGCGCCAGCAGCCAAGGCCCAGGAAGTAGGACAGATACGCAGTATTTT.

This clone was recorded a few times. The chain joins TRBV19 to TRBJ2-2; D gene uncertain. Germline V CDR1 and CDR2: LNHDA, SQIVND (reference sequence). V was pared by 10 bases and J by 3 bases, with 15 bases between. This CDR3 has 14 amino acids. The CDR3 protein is CATTGEGDTGELFF. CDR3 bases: TGTGCCACGACTGGAGAAGGCGACACCGGGGAGCTGTTTTTT.

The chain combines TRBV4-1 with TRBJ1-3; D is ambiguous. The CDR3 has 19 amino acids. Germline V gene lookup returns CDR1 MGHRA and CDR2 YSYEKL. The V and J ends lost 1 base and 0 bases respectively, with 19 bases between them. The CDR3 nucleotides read TGCGCCAGCAGCCAAGGGTACGGGAATTCGTTGGGCTCTGGAAACACCATATATTTT. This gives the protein CASSQGYGNSLGSGNTIYF.

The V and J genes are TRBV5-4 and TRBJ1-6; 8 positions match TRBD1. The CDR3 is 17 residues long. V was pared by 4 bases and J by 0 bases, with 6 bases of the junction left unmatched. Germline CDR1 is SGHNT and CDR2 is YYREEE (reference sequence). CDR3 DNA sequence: TGTGCCAGCAGCACCGGGACAGGCCGCTCCTATAATTCACCCCTCCACTTT. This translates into CASSTGTGRSYNSPLHF.

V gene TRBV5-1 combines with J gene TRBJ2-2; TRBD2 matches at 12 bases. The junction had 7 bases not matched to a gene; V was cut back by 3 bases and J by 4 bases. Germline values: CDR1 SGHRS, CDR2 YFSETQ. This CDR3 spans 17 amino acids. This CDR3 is CASSWTTSGSGTGELFF. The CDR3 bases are TGCGCCAGCAGCTGGACGACTAGCGGGAGTGGCACCGGGGAGCTGTTTTTT.

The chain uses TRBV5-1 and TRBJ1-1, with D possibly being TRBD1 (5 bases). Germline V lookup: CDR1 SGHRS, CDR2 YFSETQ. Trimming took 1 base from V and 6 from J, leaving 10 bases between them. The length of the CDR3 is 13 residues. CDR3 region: CASSLQGIAEAFF. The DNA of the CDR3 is TGCGCCAGCAGCTTGCAGGGCATAGCTGAAGCTTTCTTT.

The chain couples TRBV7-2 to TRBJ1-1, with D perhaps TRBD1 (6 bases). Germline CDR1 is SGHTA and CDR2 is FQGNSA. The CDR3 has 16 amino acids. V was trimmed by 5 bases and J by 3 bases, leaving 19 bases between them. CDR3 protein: CASSPRGGAEHTEAFF. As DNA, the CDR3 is TGTGCCAGCAGCCCAAGGGGGGGCGCAGAGCACACTGAAGCTTTCTTT.

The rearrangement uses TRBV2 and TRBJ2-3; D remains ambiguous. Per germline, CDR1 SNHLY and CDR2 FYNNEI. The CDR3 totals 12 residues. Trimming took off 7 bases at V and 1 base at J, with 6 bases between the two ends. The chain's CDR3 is CASTPRTDTQYF. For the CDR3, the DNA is TGTGCCAGCACCCCGCGCACAGATACGCAGTATTTT.

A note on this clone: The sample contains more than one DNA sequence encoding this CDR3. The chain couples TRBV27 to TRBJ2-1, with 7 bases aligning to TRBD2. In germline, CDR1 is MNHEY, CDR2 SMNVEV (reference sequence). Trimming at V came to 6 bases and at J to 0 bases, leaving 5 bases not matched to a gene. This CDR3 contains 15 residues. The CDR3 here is CASRLGGSSYNEQFF. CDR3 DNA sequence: TGTGCCAGCAGGTTGGGCGGGAGCTCCTACAATGAGCAGTTCTTC.

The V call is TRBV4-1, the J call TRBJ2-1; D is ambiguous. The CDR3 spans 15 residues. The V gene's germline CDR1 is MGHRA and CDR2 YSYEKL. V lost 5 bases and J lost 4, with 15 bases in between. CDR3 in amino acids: CASSSIAGEYNEQFF. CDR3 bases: TGCGCCAGCAGCTCCATCGCAGGAGAATACAATGAGCAGTTCTTC.

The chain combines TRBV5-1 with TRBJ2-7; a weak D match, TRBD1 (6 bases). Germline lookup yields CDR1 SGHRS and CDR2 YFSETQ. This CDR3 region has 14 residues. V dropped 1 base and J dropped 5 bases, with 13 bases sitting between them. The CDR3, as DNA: TGCGCCAGCAGCTTGAGGACAGTCGGGGACGAGCAGTACTTC. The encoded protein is CASSLRTVGDEQYF.

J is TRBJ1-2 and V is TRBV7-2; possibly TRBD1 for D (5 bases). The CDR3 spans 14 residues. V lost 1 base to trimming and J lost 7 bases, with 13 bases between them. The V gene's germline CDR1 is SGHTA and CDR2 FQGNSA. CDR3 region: CASSLVSGDRGYTF. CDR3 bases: TGTGCCAGCAGCTTAGTTTCGGGGGACCGTGGCTACACCTTC.

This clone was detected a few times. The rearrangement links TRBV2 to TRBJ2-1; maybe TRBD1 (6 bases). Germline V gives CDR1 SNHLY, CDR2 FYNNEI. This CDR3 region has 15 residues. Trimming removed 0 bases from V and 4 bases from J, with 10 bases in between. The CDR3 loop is CASSEARGYYNEQFF. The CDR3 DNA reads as TGTGCCAGCAGTGAAGCGAGGGGGTATTACAATGAGCAGTTCTTC.

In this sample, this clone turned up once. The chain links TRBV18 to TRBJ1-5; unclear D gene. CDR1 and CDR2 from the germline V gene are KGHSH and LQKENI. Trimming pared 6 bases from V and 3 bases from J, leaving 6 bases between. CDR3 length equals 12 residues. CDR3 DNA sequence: TGTGCCAGCTCCGATTTCAATCAGCCCCAGCATTTT. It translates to CASSDFNQPQHF. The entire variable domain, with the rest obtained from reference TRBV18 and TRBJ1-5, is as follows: NAGVMQNPRHLVRRRGQEARLRCSPMKGHSHVYWYRQLPEEGLKFMVYLQKENIIDESGMPKERFSAEFPKEGPSILRIQQVVRGDSAAYFCASSDFNQPQHFGDGTRLSIL.

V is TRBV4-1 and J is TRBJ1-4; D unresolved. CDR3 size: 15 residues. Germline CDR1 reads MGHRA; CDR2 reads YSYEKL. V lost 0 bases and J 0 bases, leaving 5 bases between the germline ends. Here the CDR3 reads CASSQDFPTNEKLFF. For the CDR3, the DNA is TGCGCCAGCAGCCAAGATTTCCCAACTAATGAAAAACTGTTTTTT.

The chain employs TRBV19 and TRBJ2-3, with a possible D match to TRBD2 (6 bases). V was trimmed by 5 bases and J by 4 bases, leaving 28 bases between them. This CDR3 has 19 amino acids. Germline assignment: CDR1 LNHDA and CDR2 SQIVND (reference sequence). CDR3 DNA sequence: TGTGCCAGTAGTGATCAAGCGGGTGGCGTGTCTCTTTTGGCAGATACGCAGTATTTT. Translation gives CASSDQAGGVSLLADTQYF.